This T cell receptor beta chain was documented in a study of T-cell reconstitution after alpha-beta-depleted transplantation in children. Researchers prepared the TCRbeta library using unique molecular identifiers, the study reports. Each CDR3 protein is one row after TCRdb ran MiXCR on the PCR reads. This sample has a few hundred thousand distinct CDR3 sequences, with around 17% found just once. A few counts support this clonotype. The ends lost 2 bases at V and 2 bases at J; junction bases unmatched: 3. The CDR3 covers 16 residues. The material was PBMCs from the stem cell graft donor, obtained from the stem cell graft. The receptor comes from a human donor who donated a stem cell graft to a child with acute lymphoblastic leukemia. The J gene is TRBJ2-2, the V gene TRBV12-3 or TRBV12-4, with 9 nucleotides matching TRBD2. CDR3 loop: CASSLRTSENTGELFF. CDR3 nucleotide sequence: TGTGCCAGCAGTTTACGGACTAGCGAAAACACCGGGGAGCTGTTTTTT.